The rows below give T cell receptor beta chains drawn from one sample of a study of metastatic and nonmetastatic thyroid tumors. TCRdb called clones again from the PCR reads with MiXCR. The table includes more than 9,500 clones, roughly 30% detected once. The material sequenced was adjacent normal tissue. The receptor source for this set is a male donor with papillary thyroid cancer or a benign thyroid nodule (not recorded which). Some clones in this sample may be carry-over from other donors' samples. Each CDR3 is given with its conserved first and last residue. A D gene is named only where the DNA matches it firmly. Only some rows state a clone size, as once, few, many or a class for expanded clones.

clone_size	v_call	j_call	d_call	cdr3_aa	cdr3_nt
few	TRBV7-9	TRBJ2-2	.	CASSLAPDTGELFF	TGTGCCAGCAGCTTAGCGCCAGACACCGGGGAGCTGTTTTTT
.	TRBV2	TRBJ1-6	.	CASKGGLLGSPLHF	TGTGCCAGCAAAGGTGGCCTCCTAGGTTCACCCCTCCACTTT
.	TRBV12-3/TRBV12-4	TRBJ1-1	.	CASSLQGGDPEAFF	TGTGCCAGCAGTTTACAGGGTGGTGACCCTGAAGCTTTCTTT
.	TRBV3-1	TRBJ2-2	.	CASSPDGVNTGELFF	TGTGCCAGCAGCCCGGACGGGGTGAACACCGGGGAGCTGTTTTTT
medium-sized	TRBV2	TRBJ2-1	TRBD2	CASSDGSSGDEQFF	TGTGCCAGCAGTGACGGGTCTAGCGGCGATGAGCAGTTCTTC
medium-sized	TRBV7-3	TRBJ2-2	TRBD2	CASSPGTSGGTGELFF	TGTGCCAGCAGCCCGGGGACTAGCGGGGGCACCGGGGAGCTGTTTTTT
.	TRBV18	TRBJ2-7	.	CASSLPRRTYEQYF	TGTGCCAGCTCACTTCCGAGACGGACCTACGAGCAGTACTTC
many	TRBV14	TRBJ2-4	.	CASSQGVLGADGKNIQYF	TGTGCCAGCAGCCAAGGGGTACTGGGGGCGGATGGCAAAAACATTCAGTACTTC
.	TRBV11-2	TRBJ2-3	.	CASSPKRASLSTDTQYF	TGTGCCAGCAGCCCCAAAAGGGCTAGTCTATCCACAGATACGCAGTATTTT
medium-sized	TRBV7-2	TRBJ2-7	.	CASSPVRGRQYF	TGTGCCAGCAGCCCCGTCAGGGGACGGCAGTACTTC
many	TRBV6-6	TRBJ1-1	TRBD1	CASSYSRTGSTEAFF	TGTGCCAGCAGTTACTCGCGGACAGGGAGTACTGAAGCTTTCTTT
many	TRBV30	TRBJ2-1	TRBD2	CACTREGLGNEQFF	TGTGCCTGTACGCGGGAGGGCCTAGGGAATGAGCAGTTCTTC
few	TRBV11-2	TRBJ2-7	.	CASSLGIGQKLAYEQYF	TGTGCCAGCAGCTTAGGAATCGGACAAAAGCTGGCCTACGAGCAGTACTTC
few	TRBV20-1	TRBJ1-4	TRBD1	CSAREGAHNEKLFF	TGCAGTGCTCGGGAGGGGGCCCACAATGAAAAACTGTTTTTT
.	TRBV7-2	TRBJ1-4	.	CASSLELNEKLFF	TGTGCCAGCAGCTTAGAGCTGAATGAAAAACTGTTTTTT
few	TRBV7-8	TRBJ1-2	TRBD1	CASSPRTGVNYGYTF	TGTGCCAGCAGCCCCCGGACAGGGGTTAACTATGGCTACACCTTC
.	TRBV7-9	TRBJ2-1	TRBD2	CASSYPSGSYEQFF	TGTGCCAGCAGCTACCCTAGCGGGAGTTATGAGCAGTTCTTC
few	TRBV2	TRBJ2-1	.	CASRDGGSYNEQFF	TGTGCCAGCAGGGACGGAGGCTCCTACAATGAGCAGTTCTTC
many	TRBV27	TRBJ2-1	TRBD1	CATRPGTGGNNEQFF	TGTGCCACCAGACCCGGGACAGGGGGTAACAATGAGCAGTTCTTC
medium-sized	TRBV5-1	TRBJ2-2	.	CATGTGSFGELFF	TGCGCCACCGGGACCGGCTCCTTCGGGGAGCTGTTTTTT
.	TRBV6-2/TRBV6-3	TRBJ1-2	TRBD1	CASNLDREDYGYTF	TGTGCTAGCAACCTGGACAGGGAGGACTATGGCTACACCTTC
.	TRBV5-1	TRBJ2-7	.	CASSPDGAYEQYF	TGCGCCAGCAGCCCTGACGGCGCCTACGAGCAGTACTTC
.	TRBV3-1	TRBJ2-6	.	CASSQGGANVLTF	TGTGCCAGCAGCCAAGGTGGGGCCAACGTCTTGACTTTC
.	TRBV5-1	TRBJ1-1	.	CASSYDSTPEAFF	TGCGCCAGCAGCTACGACAGTACCCCTGAAGCTTTCTTT
few	TRBV6-1	TRBJ2-7	TRBD1	CASNAKGQGGEEQYF	TGTGCCAGCAATGCCAAGGGACAGGGGGGGGAAGAGCAGTACTTC
.	TRBV7-9	TRBJ1-1	.	CASSSQGRTEAFF	TGTGCCAGCAGCTCTCAGGGAAGGACTGAAGCTTTCTTT
medium-sized	TRBV13	TRBJ2-1	TRBD2	CASSLLLAGGNNEQFF	TGTGCCAGCAGCTTACTCCTAGCGGGGGGTAACAATGAGCAGTTCTTC
few	TRBV28	TRBJ2-7	TRBD2	CASRTGTSSYEQYF	TGTGCCAGCAGGACCGGGACTAGTAGTTACGAGCAGTACTTC
few	TRBV15	TRBJ2-7	.	CATSSNPLQGYEQYF	TGTGCCACCAGCAGTAACCCCCTACAGGGTTACGAGCAGTACTTC
.	TRBV4-1	TRBJ2-6	TRBD1	CASSRDAGTGSSGANVLTF	TGCGCCAGCAGCCGCGACGCCGGGACAGGTAGCTCTGGGGCCAACGTCCTGACTTTC
.	TRBV3-1	TRBJ2-7	TRBD1	CASSQRAPGQGIYEQYF	TGTGCCAGCAGCCAGAGGGCCCCGGGACAGGGTATCTACGAGCAGTACTTC